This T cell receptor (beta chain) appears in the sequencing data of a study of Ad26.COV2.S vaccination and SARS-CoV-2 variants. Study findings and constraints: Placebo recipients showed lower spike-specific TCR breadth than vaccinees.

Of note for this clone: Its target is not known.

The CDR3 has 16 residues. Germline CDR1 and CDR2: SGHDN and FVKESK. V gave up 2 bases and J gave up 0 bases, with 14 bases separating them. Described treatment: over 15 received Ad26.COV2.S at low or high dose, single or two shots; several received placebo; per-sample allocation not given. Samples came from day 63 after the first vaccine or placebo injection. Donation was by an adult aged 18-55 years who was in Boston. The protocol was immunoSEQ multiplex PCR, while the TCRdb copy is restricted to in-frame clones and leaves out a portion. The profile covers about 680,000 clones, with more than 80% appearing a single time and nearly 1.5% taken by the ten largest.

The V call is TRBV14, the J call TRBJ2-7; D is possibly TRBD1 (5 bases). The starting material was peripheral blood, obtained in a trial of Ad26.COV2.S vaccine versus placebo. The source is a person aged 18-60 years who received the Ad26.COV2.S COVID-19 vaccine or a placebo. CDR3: CASSQRDTRVSYEQYF. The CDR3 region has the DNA TGTGCCAGCAGCCAAAGAGACACCAGGGTCTCCTACGAGCAGTACTTC.